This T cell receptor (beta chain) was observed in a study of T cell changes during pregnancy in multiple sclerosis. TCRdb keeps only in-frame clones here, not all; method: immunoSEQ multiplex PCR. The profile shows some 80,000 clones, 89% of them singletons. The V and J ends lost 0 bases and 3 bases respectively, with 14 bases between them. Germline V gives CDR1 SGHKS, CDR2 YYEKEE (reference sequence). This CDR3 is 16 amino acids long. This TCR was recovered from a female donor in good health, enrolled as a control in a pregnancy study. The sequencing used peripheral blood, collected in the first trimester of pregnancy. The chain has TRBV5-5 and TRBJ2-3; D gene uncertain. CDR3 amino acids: CASSLAGPVRTDTQYF. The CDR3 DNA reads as TGTGCCAGCAGCTTGGCCGGTCCAGTCAGGACAGATACGCAGTATTTT.